The T cell receptor beta chain described here comes from a study of T cells after yellow fever vaccination. TCRdb redid the calling of the 5' RACE reads with MiXCR, one entry per CDR3 protein. In the table there are around 310,000 distinct CDR3 sequences, 3.5% to 5% of which are singletons. The CDR3 length is 14 residues. CDR1 and CDR2 (germline): SGHNT, YYREEE (reference sequence). Regarding this clonotype: An end of the junction does not agree with germline; a read error may underlie this.

This receptor was taken from a man between 18 and 35 years old who received the YFV17D yellow fever vaccine. This chain uses TRBV5-4 with TRBJ2-7; D possibly corresponds to TRBD1 (7 bases). Sequencing was performed on PBMCs, taken 15 days after the yellow fever booster vaccination. The CDR3 protein is CGSSFGRGRYEQYF. The CDR3, as DNA: TGTGGCAGCAGTTTTGGCAGGGGGAGGTACGAGCAGTACTTC.